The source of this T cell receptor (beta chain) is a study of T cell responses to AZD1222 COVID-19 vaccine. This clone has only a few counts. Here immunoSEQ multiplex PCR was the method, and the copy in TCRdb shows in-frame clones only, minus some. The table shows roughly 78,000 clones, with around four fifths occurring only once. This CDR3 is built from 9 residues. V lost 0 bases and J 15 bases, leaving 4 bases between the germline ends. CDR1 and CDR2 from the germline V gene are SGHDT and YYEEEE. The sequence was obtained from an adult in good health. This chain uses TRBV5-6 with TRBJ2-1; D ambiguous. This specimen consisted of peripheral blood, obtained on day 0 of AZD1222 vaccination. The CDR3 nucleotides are TGTGCCAGCAGCTTGGTTTTGTTCTTC. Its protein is CASSLVLFF.